The 26 T cell receptor beta chains in this list originate from one sample, sequenced in a study of T-cell memory formation after mild COVID-19. TCRdb ran MiXCR on the 5' RACE reads and lists one entry per CDR3 protein. Of just under 150,000 distinct CDR3 sequences listed, around 21% are singletons. The specimen was PBMCs or a T cell subset sorted from them (not recorded which). All receptors come from an adult woman who had mild COVID-19 (a few samples of this study predate the infection). Cell type and time point are not known.

The V call is TRBV12-3 or TRBV12-4, the J call TRBJ2-1, with TRBD2 as a possible D gene (5 bases). Trimming cost V 0 bases and J 10 bases, with 10 bases left between them. The CDR3 runs to 13 residues. The CDR3 nucleotides are TGTGCCAGCAGTTTAGCCGTTTCGGGAGAGCAGTTCTTC. Protein sequence: CASSLAVSGEQFF.

The chain carries TRBV5-5 and TRBJ2-2; 9 bases fit TRBD2. The germline V gene has CDR1 SGHKS and CDR2 YYEKEE (reference sequence). The CDR3 loop spans 15 amino acids. The ends lost 4 bases at V and 6 bases at J; junction bases unmatched: 7. CDR3 loop: CASSHSGRKAGELFF. CDR3 DNA: TGTGCCAGCAGCCATAGCGGGAGAAAGGCCGGGGAGCTGTTTTTT.

V is TRBV29-1 and J is TRBJ1-1; D is perhaps TRBD1 (6 bases). Germline V gene sequence: CDR1 SQVTM, CDR2 ANQGSEA. The CDR3 runs to 14 residues. The V and J ends lost 4 bases and 5 bases respectively, with 17 bases between them. CDR3: CSVAKGGVGTEAFF. The CDR3 nucleotides read TGCAGCGTTGCAAAAGGGGGTGTGGGAACTGAAGCTTTCTTT.

The rearrangement uses TRBV12-3 or TRBV12-4 and TRBJ2-7; 8 bases align to TRBD1. This CDR3 contains 16 residues. V dropped 0 bases and J dropped 7; count of bases not matched to a gene: 11. The CDR3: CASSLAGWQGAGEQYF. CDR3 nucleotide sequence: TGTGCCAGCAGTTTAGCCGGATGGCAGGGGGCAGGGGAGCAGTACTTC.

This clonotype came up a few times. The chain has TRBV7-2 and TRBJ2-5, with D perhaps matching TRBD2 (5 bases). The CDR3 totals 14 residues. V was clipped by 7 bases and J by 1 base, with 13 bases between them. Germline-derived CDR1 and CDR2 are SGHTA and FQGNSA. In nucleotides, the CDR3 is TGTGCCAGCACGCGCACCGGGATCCAAGAGACCCAGTACTTC. Its protein product is CASTRTGIQETQYF.

This clonotype appeared a few times. The chain uses TRBV4-3 and TRBJ1-2; tentatively, D is TRBD1 (6 bases). V was trimmed by 1 base and J by 8 bases, leaving 11 bases between them. The CDR3 extends over 13 amino acids. Germline values: CDR1 LGHNA, CDR2 YSLEER. The CDR3 is CASSQAGVSGYTF. In nucleotides, the CDR3 is TGCGCCAGCAGCCAAGCAGGGGTTTCGGGCTACACCTTC.

This clonotype appeared a few times. The chain has TRBV2 and TRBJ2-5, with D possibly TRBD1 on 6 matching bases. The germline V and J ends were trimmed by 8 bases and 4 bases, with 20 bases remaining between them. The CDR3 has 15 residues. Germline CDR1 and CDR2: SNHLY and FYNNEI. CDR3 sequence reads: CASYGYREVRETQYF. The DNA for the CDR3 is TGTGCCAGCTATGGGTACAGGGAAGTTCGAGAGACCCAGTACTTC. Looking up the rest from reference TRBV2 and TRBJ2-5 gives the full variable domain: EPEVTQTPSHQVTQMGQEVILRCVPISNHLYFYWYRQILGQKVEFLVSFYNNEISEKSEIFDDQFSVERPDGSNFTLKIRSTKLEDSAMYFCASYGYREVRETQYFGPGTRLLVL.

This clonotype was detected a few times. The chain combines TRBV5-1 with TRBJ2-3, with 10 bases lining up with TRBD1. V was pared by 6 bases and J by 2 bases, with 18 bases of the junction left unmatched. The germline V gene has CDR1 SGHRS and CDR2 YFSETQ. This CDR3 has 19 amino acids. In DNA form, the CDR3 reads TGCGCCAGCAAATTAGTTGCGACGTGGACAGGGGGAAACACAGATACGCAGTATTTT. Translated, it gives CASKLVATWTGGNTDTQYF.

The gene calls are TRBV20-1 and TRBJ2-1; 10 bases are a match to TRBD2. Trimming took 2 bases from V and 1 from J; bases not matched to a gene: 2. The CDR3 is made up of 15 amino acids. Looked up from germline, CDR1 is DFQATT and CDR2 is SNEGSKA (reference sequence). CDR3 in DNA: TGCAGTGCTAGAAGACTAGCGGGTTCCTACAATGAGCAGTTCTTC. Amino acid sequence: CSARRLAGSYNEQFF.

This chain connects TRBV20-1 to TRBJ1-2, with a possible D match to TRBD1 (6 bases). V was pared by 3 bases and J by 4 bases, with 18 bases between. The CDR3 has 15 amino acids. Germline CDR1 DFQATT, CDR2 SNEGSKA (reference sequence). The CDR3: CSASNLQGLIYGYTF. In nucleotides, the CDR3 is TGCAGTGCTAGTAATCTTCAGGGGCTGATCTATGGCTACACCTTC.

In its sample, this clonotype was seen a few times. J is TRBJ2-7 and V is TRBV7-2; no firm D call. The germline CDR1 and CDR2 sequences are SGHTA and FQGNSA. Trimming shortened V by 5 bases and J by 3 bases, and 11 bases separated the two germline ends. CDR3 length equals 13 residues. The DNA for the CDR3 is TGTGCCAGCAGCCAACACCGTGGCTACGAGCAGTACTTC. Residues: CASSQHRGYEQYF.

In DNA, the CDR3 is TGTGCCAGCAGTGGGACAGGGGTTGCCGGGGAGCTGTTTTTT. This codes for CASSGTGVAGELFF. The rearrangement joins TRBV25-1 to TRBJ2-2; 9 bases are a match to TRBD1. The CDR3 loop spans 14 amino acids. Trimming cost V 4 bases and J 6 bases; bases outside gene matches: 3. Germline V gives CDR1 MGHDK, CDR2 SYGVNS.

The chain combines TRBV11-3 with TRBJ2-2; weak D call: TRBD1 (5 bases). Germline V CDR1 and CDR2: SGHNT, YENEEA. The CDR3 runs to 16 residues. Trimming removed 4 bases from V and 2 bases from J, with 14 bases in between. The CDR3 sequence: CASSSRPGSNTGELFF. The DNA of the CDR3 is TGTGCCAGCAGCTCCCGGCCAGGGTCTAACACCGGGGAGCTGTTTTTT.

In its sample, this clonotype was seen a few times. The V and J genes are TRBV7-9 and TRBJ2-7; D gene unclear. The CDR3 totals 12 residues. Trimming stripped 8 bases from V and 2 bases from J, with 10 bases between. The germline gives CDR1 SEHNR, CDR2 FQNEAQ (reference sequence). CDR3 nucleotide sequence: TGTGCCAGCGGTCAGGATCCCTACGAGCAGTACTTC. It yields the protein CASGQDPYEQYF.

This chain joins TRBV6-5 and TRBJ2-2; D gene unclear. CDR1 and CDR2 from the germline V gene are MNHEY and SVGAGI. V lost 6 bases and J lost 6, with 5 bases in between. The CDR3 is made up of 11 amino acids. The CDR3 protein is CASRGPGELFF. CDR3 DNA sequence: TGTGCCAGCAGGGGTCCCGGGGAGCTGTTTTTT.

V and J are TRBV29-1 and TRBJ2-5, with 10 bases aligning to TRBD2. V lost 1 base, J lost 5 bases, and 10 bases stayed unmatched. Looked up from germline, CDR1 is SQVTM and CDR2 is ANQGSEA. The CDR3 covers 16 residues. The CDR3 loop reads CSVEGPSGRGRETQYF. CDR3 coding DNA: TGCAGCGTTGAAGGCCCTAGCGGGAGAGGTAGGGAGACCCAGTACTTC.

The chain recombines TRBV29-1 with TRBJ1-2; 10 bases fit TRBD1. Trimming took 3 bases from V and 5 from J; bases not matched to a gene: 6. CDR1 SQVTM and CDR2 ANQGSEA come from the germline V gene. This CDR3 has 14 amino acids. Written as DNA, the CDR3 is TGCAGCGTTGATCTTCTGGGACAGGGGTATGGCTACACCTTC. Translating gives CSVDLLGQGYGYTF.

The gene calls are TRBV11-2 and TRBJ2-6, with a tentative D call TRBD1 (6 bases). The CDR3 runs to 19 residues. The ends were cut back, 3 bases at V and 0 bases at J, with 18 bases in the middle. Per the germline V gene, CDR1 is SGHAT and CDR2 is FQNNGV. The CDR3 DNA reads TGTGCCAGCAGCTTCCAGTCGGGCAGGGGAAACTCTGGGGCCAACGTCCTGACTTTC. Protein sequence: CASSFQSGRGNSGANVLTF.

In nucleotides, the CDR3 is TGCGCCAGCAGCCCAGGTCGGGGAGCTGGGGCCAACGTCCTGACTTTC. Protein product: CASSPGRGAGANVLTF. J is TRBJ2-6 and V is TRBV4-3, with D perhaps TRBD2 (5 bases). Germline CDR1 reads LGHNA; CDR2 reads YSLEER. V was cut by 4 bases and J by 2 bases, with 12 bases left in between. The CDR3 totals 16 residues.

This clonotype occurred a few times. The J gene is TRBJ2-5, the V gene TRBV3-1; 7 bases match TRBD1. CDR3 length: 15 residues. Germline lookup yields CDR1 LGHDT and CDR2 YNNKEL (reference sequence). J was trimmed by 4 bases and V by 1 base; bases with no gene match: 6. The CDR3: CASSQAGTEVETQYF. The CDR3 DNA sequence: TGTGCCAGCAGCCAAGCGGGGACAGAGGTAGAGACCCAGTACTTC.

This clonotype was observed at least ten times. The V and J genes are TRBV6-1 and TRBJ1-5; D is ambiguous. Germline values: CDR1 MNHNS, CDR2 SASEGT. The CDR3 loop spans 14 amino acids. With 2 bases removed from V and 0 bases from J, the gap between germline ends came to 5 bases. The DNA of the CDR3 is TGTGCCAGCAGTGAATTAGATAGCAATCAGCCCCAGCATTTT. It yields the protein CASSELDSNQPQHF.

In its sample, this clonotype was seen many times. The chain carries TRBV4-2 and TRBJ2-3; unclear D gene. Germline assignment: CDR1 LGHNA and CDR2 YNFKEQ. The CDR3 extends over 12 amino acids. Trimming removed 0 bases at V and 6 bases at J, with 4 bases between. The CDR3 sequence: CASSQDVDTQYF. CDR3 sequence (DNA): TGTGCCAGCAGCCAAGATGTGGATACGCAGTATTTT.

V and J are TRBV20-1 and TRBJ1-3, with 7 positions matching TRBD1. Germline loops: CDR1 DFQATT, CDR2 SNEGSKA (reference sequence). V shed 5 bases and J 0 bases; nucleotides not matched to a gene: 4. There are 14 residues in the CDR3. The CDR3 DNA is TGCAGTGCTTACAGGGGAGGCTCTGGAAACACCATATATTTT. It encodes CSAYRGGSGNTIYF.

At least ten counts were recorded for this clonotype. The chain has TRBV19 and TRBJ2-7; 8 positions agree with TRBD1. Germline V gives CDR1 LNHDA, CDR2 SQIVND (reference sequence). The trim removed 3 bases at V and 3 bases at J, leaving 4 bases unmatched. The CDR3 has 14 residues. The CDR3 loop reads CASSMDRAHYEQYF. The CDR3 DNA sequence: TGTGCCAGTAGTATGGACAGGGCCCACTACGAGCAGTACTTC.

CDR3 nucleotides: TGTGCCAGCAGCAAGTTGACAGCGGTGGGTACTGAAGCTTTCTTT. Its translation is CASSKLTAVGTEAFF. The rearrangement links TRBV12-3 or TRBV12-4 to TRBJ1-1; a possible D gene is TRBD1 (5 bases). V was clipped by 6 bases and J by 5 bases, with 19 bases between them. CDR3 length: 15 residues.

CDR3 in amino acids: CASQGWGGTARFLRGYTF. CDR3 DNA sequence: TGTGCCAGCCAGGGTTGGGGAGGGACAGCCCGTTTTTTGCGTGGCTACACCTTC. The chain links TRBV12-3 or TRBV12-4 to TRBJ1-2, with 7 positions matching TRBD1. The CDR3 runs 18 residues. The V segment lost 8 bases and the J segment 7 bases; nucleotides outside the gene matches: 25.